Shown below are 25 T cell receptor beta chains from a single sample sequenced in a study of cytomegalovirus exposure and HLA in healthy donors. Vbeta (60) and Jbeta (13) primers were used in the PCR. Generated by immunoSEQ multiplex PCR, the TCRdb table keeps only in-frame clones and is missing some. The sample contains roughly 100,000 clones, 60% to 80% of which appear only once. The sample consisted of PBMCs. The receptors were sampled from a female donor in good health and CMV-seronegative.

This clone was observed a single time. J is TRBJ1-1 and V is TRBV6-5, with D maybe TRBD1 (5 bases). CDR3 length: 12 amino acids. Trimming took off 8 bases at V and 11 bases at J, with 18 bases between the two ends. Germline CDR1 and CDR2: MNHEY and SVGAGI. The CDR3 region has the DNA TGTGCCAGCGGCCCTAGGGGAGGTAGGGCTTTCTTT. It yields the protein CASGPRGGRAFF.

The rearrangement joins TRBV13 to TRBJ1-1; D remains unclear. Trimming pared 8 bases from V and 4 bases from J, leaving 20 bases between. This CDR3 has 15 residues. From germline, CDR1 is PRHDT and CDR2 FYEKMQ (reference sequence). CDR3 in amino acids: CASRIFGEGSTEAFF. The CDR3 nucleotides are TGTGCCAGCCGGATCTTCGGGGAAGGAAGCACTGAAGCTTTCTTT. Full variable domain (rest looked up from reference TRBV13 and TRBJ1-1): AAGVIQSPRHLIKEKRETATLKCYPIPRHDTVYWYQQGPGQDPQFLISFYEKMQSDKGSIPDRFSAQQFSDYHSELNMSSLELGDSALYFCASRIFGEGSTEAFFGQGTRLTVV.

The chain recombines TRBV15 with TRBJ2-1, with TRBD1 identical over 9 bases. The V segment lost 2 bases and the J segment 12 bases; nucleotides outside the gene matches: 14. Germline CDR1 reads LNHNV; CDR2 reads YYDKDF (reference sequence). CDR3 length: 16 residues. The CDR3 DNA follows: TGTGCCACCAGCAGACCTCTCCTGTCGGACAGGGGACGGCAGTTCTTC. Its translation: CATSRPLLSDRGRQFF.

The chain recombines TRBV6-1 with TRBJ1-3; weak D call: TRBD1 (6 bases). Germline loops: CDR1 MNHNS, CDR2 SASEGT. The V end was cut by 0 bases, the J end by 10 bases, with 10 bases between. CDR3 size: 13 residues. The CDR3 region has the DNA TGTGCCAGCAGTGAAGCAGACAGGCAGACCATATATTTT. It yields the protein CASSEADRQTIYF.

J is TRBJ2-1 and V is TRBV11-2; 12 nucleotides agree with TRBD2. The CDR3 totals 16 residues. V shed 5 bases and J 1 base; nucleotides not matched to a gene: 3. Looked up from germline, CDR1 is SGHAT and CDR2 is FQNNGV. CDR3 in amino acids: CASSRLAGESYNEQFF. For the CDR3, the DNA is TGTGCCAGCAGCCGACTAGCGGGAGAATCCTACAATGAGCAGTTCTTC.

The rearrangement links TRBV30 to TRBJ1-4; the D is unclear. This CDR3 contains 14 residues. Germline V gene sequence: CDR1 GTSNPN, CDR2 SVGIG (reference sequence). V was pared by 5 bases and J by 0 bases, with 10 bases between. For the CDR3, the DNA is TGTGCCTGGGGGCTGACAACAACTAATGAAAAACTGTTTTTT. Its protein is CAWGLTTTNEKLFF.

This clone was seen a handful of times. V is TRBV7-2 and J is TRBJ2-5, with no clear D. The CDR3 runs to 11 residues. Germline V CDR1 and CDR2: SGHTA, FQGNSA. V was trimmed by 1 base and J by 7 bases, leaving 4 bases between them. The CDR3: CASSLGATQYF. In nucleotides, the CDR3 is TGTGCCAGCAGCTTAGGGGCGACCCAGTACTTC.

This chain links TRBV7-9 with TRBJ2-1; D unresolved. The germline V gene has CDR1 SEHNR and CDR2 FQNEAQ (reference sequence). The CDR3 loop spans 15 amino acids. V lost 5 bases and J lost 1, with 12 bases in between. CDR3 sequence (DNA): TGTGCCAGCAGCCCCGTGCGGCTTTCCTACAATGAGCAGTTCTTC. It codes for CASSPVRLSYNEQFF.

The sample holds a few counts of this clone. Germline is not matched at one junction end, which may reflect a read error. The rearrangement uses TRBV7-7 and TRBJ2-1; unclear D gene. Per germline, CDR1 SSHAT and CDR2 FNYEAQ (reference sequence). The CDR3 consists of 14 residues. The CDR3 DNA sequence: TGTGCTAGCAGTCCGAACCCCTTACAAAATGAGCAGTTCTTC. As protein: CASSPNPLQNEQFF.

This chain links TRBV7-8 with TRBJ1-4; no firm D call. CDR3 length equals 17 residues. The germline gives CDR1 SGHVS, CDR2 FQNEAQ. V was shortened by 3 bases and J by 2 bases, with 16 bases between the two germline ends. CDR3 DNA: TGTGCCAGCAGCTTCCTCCGGGTTCGGCAGACTAATGAAAAACTGTTTTTT. This encodes CASSFLRVRQTNEKLFF.

The chain links TRBV7-9 to TRBJ1-5; maybe TRBD1 (6 bases). This CDR3 has 14 residues. Germline V gene sequence: CDR1 SEHNR, CDR2 FQNEAQ (reference sequence). The V and J ends lost 4 bases and 5 bases respectively, with 12 bases between them. The CDR3 here is CASSSDSRHQPQHF. The CDR3 nucleotides are TGTGCCAGCAGCTCGGACAGTCGCCATCAGCCCCAGCATTTT.

V is TRBV2 and J is TRBJ2-5; possibly TRBD1 for D (5 bases). The J call may be in error: the DNA end matches TRBJ2-7 better. The CDR3 totals 13 residues. The germline gives CDR1 SNHLY, CDR2 FYNNEI. CDR3 in DNA: TGTGCCAGCAGTGAGACAGAGTCCTACGAGCAGTACTTC. Its translation is CASSETESYEQYF.

The chain employs TRBV27 and TRBJ2-3, with D possibly TRBD2 on 5 matching bases. Germline V gives CDR1 MNHEY, CDR2 SMNVEV (reference sequence). Trimming pared 8 bases from V and 8 bases from J, leaving 23 bases between. The length of the CDR3 is 15 residues. This chain's CDR3 is CASRWAGGEGGTQYF. The CDR3, as DNA: TGTGCCAGCCGCTGGGCGGGTGGGGAAGGAGGTACGCAGTATTTT.

This clone is a singleton in its sample. The V and J genes are TRBV15 and TRBJ1-5; D is perhaps TRBD1 (6 bases). With 0 bases removed from V and 7 bases from J, the gap between germline ends came to 7 bases. Looked up from germline, CDR1 is LNHNV and CDR2 is YYDKDF (reference sequence). The CDR3 length is 13 residues. The CDR3 DNA is TGTGCCACCAGCAGAGAGAGGGGGCAGCCCCAGCATTTT. Its protein product is CATSRERGQPQHF.

This clone is a singleton in its sample. This chain joins TRBV5-1 and TRBJ2-3; 9 bases map to TRBD2. V dropped 3 bases and J dropped 3; count of bases not matched to a gene: 5. Germline CDR1 is SGHRS and CDR2 is YFSETQ. The CDR3 has 15 residues. The CDR3, as DNA: TGCGCCAGCAGCTCCGGGACTAGCTGGACAGATACGCAGTATTTT. Amino acids: CASSSGTSWTDTQYF.

The V call is TRBV13, the J call TRBJ1-5; a weak D match, TRBD1 (5 bases). This CDR3 comprises 15 residues. Germline V gene data show CDR1 as PRHDT and CDR2 as FYEKMQ (reference sequence). V gave up 8 bases and J gave up 0 bases, with 14 bases separating them. CDR3 region: CASSLGGRSNQPQHF. The CDR3, as DNA: TGTGCCAGCTCCTTGGGGGGTCGTAGCAATCAGCCCCAGCATTTT.

The gene calls are TRBV7-3 and TRBJ1-1, with unresolved D. Trimming cost V 3 bases and J 1 base, with 12 bases left between them. The CDR3 spans 15 residues. Germline V gene data show CDR1 as SGHTA and CDR2 as FQGTGA. The CDR3 coding sequence is TGTGCCAGCAGCTTGAACCCCCCGGGGAACACTGAAGCTTTCTTT. Its protein is CASSLNPPGNTEAFF.

V is TRBV28 and J is TRBJ2-7; TRBD2 aligns across 7 bases. J was trimmed by 4 bases and V by 6 bases; bases with no gene match: 30. This CDR3 is 21 amino acids long. Germline CDR1 MDHEN, CDR2 SYDVKM. The DNA for the CDR3 is TGTGCCAGCAGCTCACCTCTACGGGGACGGGAAGTAGTTGGGCGGGGGTACGAGCAGTACTTC. Its protein is CASSSPLRGREVVGRGYEQYF. Looking up the rest from reference TRBV28 and TRBJ2-7 gives the full variable domain: DVKVTQSSRYLVKRTGEKVFLECVQDMDHENMFWYRQDPGLGLRLIYFSYDVKMKEKGDIPEGYSVSREKKERFSLILESASTNQTSMYLCASSSPLRGREVVGRGYEQYFGPGTRLTVT.

The table lists this clone with a few counts. The rearrangement uses TRBV10-3 and TRBJ1-4; 9 bases fit TRBD1. This CDR3 has 15 residues. The trim removed 3 bases at V and 7 bases at J, leaving 6 bases unmatched. Germline V CDR1 and CDR2: ENHRY, SYGVKD. CDR3: CAISETGGVSEKLFF. The CDR3 DNA follows: TGTGCCATCAGTGAAACAGGGGGCGTTAGTGAAAAACTGTTTTTT.

This clone was detected only a few times. This sequence joins TRBV19 and TRBJ2-5, with no clear D. The CDR3 has 8 amino acids. V dropped 7 bases and J dropped 11 bases, with 5 bases sitting between them. CDR1 and CDR2 (germline): LNHDA, SQIVND (reference sequence). Written as DNA, the CDR3 is TGTGCCAGTACCTATCAGTACTTC. As protein: CASTYQYF.

The chain couples TRBV11-2 to TRBJ2-1; 11 positions match TRBD2. With V trimmed by 5 bases and J by 4 bases, 4 bases remained unmatched. CDR1 and CDR2 (germline): SGHAT, FQNNGV. CDR3 length equals 15 residues. The CDR3 DNA sequence: TGTGCCAGCAGCGATATAGCGGGAGGGTACAATGAGCAGTTCTTC. This codes for CASSDIAGGYNEQFF.

This clone occurred once. The chain has TRBV7-9 and TRBJ2-5, with TRBD2 matching over 8 bases. J lost 4 bases, V lost 1 base, and 2 bases had no gene match. Germline values: CDR1 SEHNR, CDR2 FQNEAQ (reference sequence). This CDR3 spans 14 amino acids. CDR3 amino acids: CASSLVAGGETQYF. The CDR3 coding sequence is TGTGCCAGCAGCTTAGTTGCGGGAGGAGAGACCCAGTACTTC.

CDR3 DNA: TGTGCCAGCAGCTTGGGACAGGGGGCCACCGGGGAGCTGTTTTTT. Protein: CASSLGQGATGELFF. V usage is TRBV11-3 and J usage is TRBJ2-2; 12 positions match TRBD1. Germline V gene sequence: CDR1 SGHNT, CDR2 YENEEA. The CDR3 is made up of 15 amino acids. Losses at the gene ends were 3 bases for V and 4 bases for J; bases not matched to a gene: 0.

The rearrangement links TRBV6-1 to TRBJ2-5; weak D call: TRBD2 (6 bases). The CDR3 length is 15 residues. From germline, CDR1 is MNHNS and CDR2 SASEGT. Trimming shortened V by 3 bases and J by 5 bases, and 16 bases separated the two germline ends. CDR3 in amino acids: CASSDGQGLGETQYF. CDR3 sequence (DNA): TGTGCCAGCAGTGATGGTCAGGGACTTGGCGAGACCCAGTACTTC.

This clone was observed a handful of times. The V call is TRBV11-3, the J call TRBJ2-1; 10 bases are shared with TRBD2. V shed 6 bases and J 10 bases; nucleotides not matched to a gene: 9. CDR1 and CDR2 from the germline V gene are SGHNT and YENEEA. CDR3 length: 14 amino acids. The CDR3 loop reads CASRPLAGAMEQFF. CDR3 sequence (DNA): TGTGCCAGCAGACCTCTAGCGGGAGCTATGGAGCAGTTCTTC.